In this sample, the clone carrying this TCR beta chain turned up many times. The CDR3 regions of TCR beta were amplified from RNA transcripts. In the first-round RT-PCR of the TCR CDR3, the HTBI primer set was used. TCRdb redid the calling of the multiplex PCR reads with MiXCR, one entry per CDR3 protein. The sample lists around 290,000 distinct CDR3 sequences, roughly 13% occurring once. This record belongs to a study of T cells in Graves' hyperthyroidism and ophthalmopathy. Patients aged 18 to 65 had newly diagnosed hyperthyroidism of under 2 months' duration. The material sequenced was blood. The receptor comes from a woman aged 40 to 50 with Graves' hyperthyroidism.

CDR3 in amino acids: CSARDPRLAQETQYF. The CDR3 DNA reads TGCAGTGCTAGAGATCCCCGACTAGCGCAAGAGACCCAGTACTTC. This chain joins TRBV20-1 and TRBJ2-5, with 8 bases lining up with TRBD2. Germline CDR1 and CDR2: DFQATT and SNEGSKA (reference sequence). The CDR3 extends over 15 amino acids. J gave up 2 bases and V 0 bases, and 5 bases lay outside the gene matches.